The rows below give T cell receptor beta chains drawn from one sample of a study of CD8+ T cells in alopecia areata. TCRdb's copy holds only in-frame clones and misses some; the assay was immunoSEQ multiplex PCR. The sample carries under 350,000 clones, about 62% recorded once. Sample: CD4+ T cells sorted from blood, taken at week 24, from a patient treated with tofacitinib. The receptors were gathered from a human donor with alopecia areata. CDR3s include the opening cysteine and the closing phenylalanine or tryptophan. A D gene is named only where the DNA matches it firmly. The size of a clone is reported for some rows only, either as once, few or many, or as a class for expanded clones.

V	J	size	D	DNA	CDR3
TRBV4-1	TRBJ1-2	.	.	TGCGCCAGCAGCCAGGGGAACTATGGCTACACCTTC	CASSQGNYGYTF
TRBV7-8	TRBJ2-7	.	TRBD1	TGTGCCAGCAGCCCCTTGCCCGGGACAGGGTCCTACGAGCAGTACTTC	CASSPLPGTGSYEQYF
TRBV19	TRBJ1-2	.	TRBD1	TGTGCCAGTAGTACCCGGGACAGCTATGGCTACACCTTC	CASSTRDSYGYTF
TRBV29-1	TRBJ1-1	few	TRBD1	TGCAGCGTTGTCCCCTTGAACAGGGGCGTTGAAGCTTTCTTT	CSVVPLNRGVEAFF
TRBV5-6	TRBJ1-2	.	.	TGTGCCAGCAGCCCGGGACCCAGAGTAGGGGGACCTAACTATGGCTACACCTTC	CASSPGPRVGGPNYGYTF
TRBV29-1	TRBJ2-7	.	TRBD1	TGCAGCGTCGCGGGACAGGGAGGGTACGAGCAGTACTTC	CSVAGQGGYEQYF
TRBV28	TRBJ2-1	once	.	TGTGCCAGCAGTTTCGCGCCCTCCTACAATGAGCAGTTCTTC	CASSFAPSYNEQFF
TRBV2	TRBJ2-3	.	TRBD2	TGTGCCAGCAGACCCGGGACTAGCGGACGCACAGATACGCAGTATTTT	CASRPGTSGRTDTQYF
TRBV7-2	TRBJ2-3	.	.	TGTGCCAGCAGCCTTGTGTCCAGAAGCACAGATACGCAGTATTTT	CASSLVSRSTDTQYF
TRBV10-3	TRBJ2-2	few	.	TGTGCCATCACCGAATCAGGGAACACCGGGGAGCTGTTTTTT	CAITESGNTGELFF
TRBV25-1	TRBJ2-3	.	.	TGTGCCAGCAGTGGGCCCGGACAAAGCACAGATACGCAGTATTTT	CASSGPGQSTDTQYF
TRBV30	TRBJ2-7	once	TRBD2	TGTGCCTCACGGGGGAGGGATCGGGAGCAGTACTTC	CASRGRDREQYF
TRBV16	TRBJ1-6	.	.	TGTGCCAGCAGCCCCCTGGGGGGCAGATCACCCCTCCACTTT	CASSPLGGRSPLHF
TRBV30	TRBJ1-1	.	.	TGTGCCTGGAGTCGCCCGGGGGCAGGGTGGTCGGGCCCTGAAGCTTTCTTT	CAWSRPGAGWSGPEAFF
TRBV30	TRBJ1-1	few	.	TGTGCCTGGTGGGGCACTGAAGCTTTCTTT	CAWWGTEAFF
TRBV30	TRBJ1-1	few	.	TGTGCCTGGAGATTGGACGAGTCAGCTTTCTTT	CAWRLDESAFF
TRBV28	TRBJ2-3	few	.	TGTGCCAGCAGTTCTCTCGAACGCCCGGTAGATACGCAGTATTTT	CASSSLERPVDTQYF
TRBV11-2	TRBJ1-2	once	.	TGTGCCAGCAGCTTCAAGAGTGGCTACACCTTC	CASSFKSGYTF
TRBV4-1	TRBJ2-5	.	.	TGCGCCAGCAGCTCGCAGGGTGCCCGGGAGACCCAGTACTTC	CASSSQGARETQYF
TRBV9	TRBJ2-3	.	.	TGTGCCAGCAGCGCCCAGGGGGGGCCTGGAGATACGCAGTATTTT	CASSAQGGPGDTQYF
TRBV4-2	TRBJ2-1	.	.	TGTGCCAGCAGCCAAGATAGAGACTCGAGCTCCTACAATGAGCAGTTCTTC	CASSQDRDSSSYNEQFF
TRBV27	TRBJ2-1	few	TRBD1	TGTGCCAGCAGTTTCCGGGACAGATCCTACAATGAGCAGTTCTTC	CASSFRDRSYNEQFF
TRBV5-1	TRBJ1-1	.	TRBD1	TGCGCCAGCAGCGCGGGGGACAGGGTGGACCTCACTGAAGCTTTCTTT	CASSAGDRVDLTEAFF
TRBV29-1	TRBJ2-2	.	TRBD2	TGCAGTGTATCGGGGGGATCCGGGGAGCTGTTTTTT	CSVSGGSGELFF
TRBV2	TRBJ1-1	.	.	TGTGCCAGCAGTCGGACCGGGAAGAACACTGAAGCTTTCTTT	CASSRTGKNTEAFF
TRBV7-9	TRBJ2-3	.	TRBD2	TGTGCCAGCAGCAAGCTAGCGGGGAGGCCGGAGGATACGCAGTATTTT	CASSKLAGRPEDTQYF
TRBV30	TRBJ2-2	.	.	TGTGCCTGGAGTGTACTAGACACCGGGGAGCTGTTTTTT	CAWSVLDTGELFF
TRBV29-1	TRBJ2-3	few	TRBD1	TGCAGCGTTGAAGGCGACAGGGGCTCCACAGATACGCAGTATTTT	CSVEGDRGSTDTQYF
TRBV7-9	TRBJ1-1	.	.	TGTGCCAGCAGCTTAGCGCTACGATTTGGCACTGAAGCTTTCTTT	CASSLALRFGTEAFF
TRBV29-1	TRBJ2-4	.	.	TGCAGCGTTGCTTTGGGGGCTGGGAACATTCAGTACTTC	CSVALGAGNIQYF
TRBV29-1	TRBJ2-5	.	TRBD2	TGCAGCGTTGGGATAGGCGGGGGACAAGAGACCCAGTACTTC	CSVGIGGGQETQYF
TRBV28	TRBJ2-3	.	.	TGTGCCAGCAGTCGGACTAGCACAGATACGCAGTATTTT	CASSRTSTDTQYF
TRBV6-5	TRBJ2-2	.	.	TGTGCCAGCAAGGGTCCGCTAAACACCGGGGAGCTGTTTTTT	CASKGPLNTGELFF
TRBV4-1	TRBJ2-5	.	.	TGCGCCAGCAGCCACGATCGTCGGCGGTCGGCAGAGACCCAGTACTTC	CASSHDRRRSAETQYF
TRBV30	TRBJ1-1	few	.	TGTGCCTGGATTGGATTCAGGGAAGCTTTCTTT	CAWIGFREAFF
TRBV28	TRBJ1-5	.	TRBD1	TGTGCCAGCAGCAAAAAACCGACAGGGAAGGGCAATCAGCCCCAGCATTTT	CASSKKPTGKGNQPQHF
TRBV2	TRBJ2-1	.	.	TGTGCCAGCGGGCGGCTAGACTACAATGAGCAGTTCTTC	CASGRLDYNEQFF